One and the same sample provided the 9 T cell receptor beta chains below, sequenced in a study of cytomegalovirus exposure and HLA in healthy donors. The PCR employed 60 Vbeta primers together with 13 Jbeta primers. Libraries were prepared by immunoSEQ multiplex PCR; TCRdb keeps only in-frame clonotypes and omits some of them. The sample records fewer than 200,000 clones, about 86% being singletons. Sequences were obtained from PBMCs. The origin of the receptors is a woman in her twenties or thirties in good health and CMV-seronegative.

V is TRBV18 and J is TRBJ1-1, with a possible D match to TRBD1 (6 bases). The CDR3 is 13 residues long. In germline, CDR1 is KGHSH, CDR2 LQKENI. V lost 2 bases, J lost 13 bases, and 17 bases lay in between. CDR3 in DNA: TGTGCCAGCTCACCAGGTTTACAGGGCTTAGTTTTCTTT. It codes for CASSPGLQGLVFF. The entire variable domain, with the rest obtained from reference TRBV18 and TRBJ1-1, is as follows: NAGVMQNPRHLVRRRGQEARLRCSPMKGHSHVYWYRQLPEEGLKFMVYLQKENIIDESGMPKERFSAEFPKEGPSILRIQQVVRGDSAAYFCASSPGLQGLVFFGQGTRLTVV.

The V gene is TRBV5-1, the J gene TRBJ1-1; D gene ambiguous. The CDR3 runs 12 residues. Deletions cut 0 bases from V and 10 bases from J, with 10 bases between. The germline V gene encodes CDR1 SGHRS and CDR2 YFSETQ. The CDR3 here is CASSLAGVGAFF. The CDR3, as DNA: TGCGCCAGCAGCTTGGCCGGGGTCGGAGCTTTCTTT.

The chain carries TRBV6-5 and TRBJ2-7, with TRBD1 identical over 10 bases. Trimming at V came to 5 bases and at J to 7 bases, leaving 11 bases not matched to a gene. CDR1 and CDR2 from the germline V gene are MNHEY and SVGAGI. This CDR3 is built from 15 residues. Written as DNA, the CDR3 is TGTGCCAGCAGTCACGGGACAGGGGTTTTGTGGGAGCAGTACTTC. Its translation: CASSHGTGVLWEQYF.

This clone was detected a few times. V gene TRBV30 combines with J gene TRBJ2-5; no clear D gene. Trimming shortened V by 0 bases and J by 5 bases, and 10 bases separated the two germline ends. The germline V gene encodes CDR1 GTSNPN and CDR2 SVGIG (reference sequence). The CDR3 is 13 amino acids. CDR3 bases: TGTGCCTGGAGTGTACGAATTCGGGAGACCCAGTACTTC. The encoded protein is CAWSVRIRETQYF.

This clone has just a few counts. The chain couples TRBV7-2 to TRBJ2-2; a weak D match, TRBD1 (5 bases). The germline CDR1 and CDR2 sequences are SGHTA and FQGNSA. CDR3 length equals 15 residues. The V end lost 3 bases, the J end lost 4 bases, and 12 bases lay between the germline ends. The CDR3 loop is CASSFIRGGTGELFF. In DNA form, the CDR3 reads TGTGCCAGCAGCTTTATTAGGGGTGGCACCGGGGAGCTGTTTTTT.

The CDR3 sequence is CASSPRRPARGAEQFF. The CDR3 DNA sequence: TGTGCCAGCAGCCCCCGACGGCCCGCCAGGGGGGCTGAGCAGTTCTTC. The chain has TRBV7-2 and TRBJ2-1; the D gene is possibly TRBD1 (7 bases). V was cut by 5 bases and J by 9 bases, with 23 bases left in between. The CDR3 consists of 16 residues. Germline assignment: CDR1 SGHTA and CDR2 FQGNSA.

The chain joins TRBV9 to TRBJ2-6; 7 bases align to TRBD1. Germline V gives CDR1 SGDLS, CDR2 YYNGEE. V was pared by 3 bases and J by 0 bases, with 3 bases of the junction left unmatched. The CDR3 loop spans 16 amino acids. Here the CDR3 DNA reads TGTGCCAGCAGCGGGGACAGTCCCTCTGGGGCCAACGTCCTGACTTTC. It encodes CASSGDSPSGANVLTF.

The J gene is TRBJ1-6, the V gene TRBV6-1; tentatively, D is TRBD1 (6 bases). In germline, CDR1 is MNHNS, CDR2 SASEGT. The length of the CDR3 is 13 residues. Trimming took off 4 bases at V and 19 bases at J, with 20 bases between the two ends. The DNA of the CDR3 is TGTGCCAGCAGTGTTTATACAGGGAAGGGTCTGCACTTT. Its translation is CASSVYTGKGLHF.

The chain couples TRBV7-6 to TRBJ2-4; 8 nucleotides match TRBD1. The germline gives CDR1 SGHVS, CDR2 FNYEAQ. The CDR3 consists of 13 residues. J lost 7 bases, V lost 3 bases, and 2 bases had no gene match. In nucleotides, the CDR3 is TGTGCCAGCAGCTTGACAGGGGCGAACATTCAGTACTTC. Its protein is CASSLTGANIQYF.